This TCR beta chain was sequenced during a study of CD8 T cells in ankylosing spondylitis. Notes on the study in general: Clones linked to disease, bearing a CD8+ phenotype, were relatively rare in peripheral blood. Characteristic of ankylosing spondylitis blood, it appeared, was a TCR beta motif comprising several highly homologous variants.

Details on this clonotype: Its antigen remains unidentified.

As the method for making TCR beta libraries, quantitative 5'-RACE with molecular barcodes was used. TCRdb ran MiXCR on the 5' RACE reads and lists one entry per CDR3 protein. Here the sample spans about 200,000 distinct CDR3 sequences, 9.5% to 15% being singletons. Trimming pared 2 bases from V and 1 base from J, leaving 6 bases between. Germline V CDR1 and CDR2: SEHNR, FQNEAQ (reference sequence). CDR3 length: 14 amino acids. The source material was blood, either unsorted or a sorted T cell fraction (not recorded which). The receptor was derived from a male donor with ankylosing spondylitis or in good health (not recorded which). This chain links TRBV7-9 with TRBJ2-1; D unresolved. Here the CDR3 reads CASSLLVSYNEQFF. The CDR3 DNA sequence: TGTGCCAGCAGCTTATTGGTATCCTACAATGAGCAGTTCTTC.